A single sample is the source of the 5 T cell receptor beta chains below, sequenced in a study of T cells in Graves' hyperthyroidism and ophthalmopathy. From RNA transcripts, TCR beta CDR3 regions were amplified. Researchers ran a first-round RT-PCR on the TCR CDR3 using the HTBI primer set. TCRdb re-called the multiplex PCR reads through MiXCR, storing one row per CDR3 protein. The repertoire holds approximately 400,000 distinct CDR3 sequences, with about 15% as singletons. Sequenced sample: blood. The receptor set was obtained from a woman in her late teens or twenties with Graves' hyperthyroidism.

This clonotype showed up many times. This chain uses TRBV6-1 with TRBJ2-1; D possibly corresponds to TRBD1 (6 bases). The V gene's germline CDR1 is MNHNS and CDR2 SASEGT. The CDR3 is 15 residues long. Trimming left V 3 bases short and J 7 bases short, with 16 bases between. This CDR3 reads CASSDQGLAQNEQFF. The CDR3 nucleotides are TGTGCCAGCAGTGATCAGGGGCTTGCTCAAAATGAGCAGTTCTTC.

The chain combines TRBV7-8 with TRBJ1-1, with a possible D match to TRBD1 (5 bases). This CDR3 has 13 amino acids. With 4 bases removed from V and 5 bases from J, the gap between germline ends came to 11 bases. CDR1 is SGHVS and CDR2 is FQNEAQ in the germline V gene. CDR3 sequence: CASSSQGWTEAFF. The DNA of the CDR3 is TGTGCCAGCAGCTCTCAGGGCTGGACTGAAGCTTTCTTT.

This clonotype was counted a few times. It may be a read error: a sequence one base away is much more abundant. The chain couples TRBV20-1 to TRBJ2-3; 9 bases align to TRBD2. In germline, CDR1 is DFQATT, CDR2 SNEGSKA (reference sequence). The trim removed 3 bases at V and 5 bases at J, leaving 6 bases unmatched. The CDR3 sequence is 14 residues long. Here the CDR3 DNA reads TGCAGTGCTAGTCCTAGCGGGGAAGGAGATACGCAGTATTTT. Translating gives CSASPSGEGDTQYF.

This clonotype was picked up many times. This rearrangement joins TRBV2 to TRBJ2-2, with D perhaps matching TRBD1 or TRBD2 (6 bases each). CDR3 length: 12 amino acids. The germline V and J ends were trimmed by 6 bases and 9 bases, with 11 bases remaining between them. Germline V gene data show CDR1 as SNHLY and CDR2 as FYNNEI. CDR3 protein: CASREGERELFF. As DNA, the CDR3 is TGTGCCAGCAGGGAGGGGGAAAGGGAGCTGTTTTTT.

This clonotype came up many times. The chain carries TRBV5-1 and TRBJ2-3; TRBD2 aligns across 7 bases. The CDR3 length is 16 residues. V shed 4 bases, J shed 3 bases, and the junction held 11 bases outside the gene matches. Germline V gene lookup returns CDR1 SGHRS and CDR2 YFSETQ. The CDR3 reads CASSGPSGRVTDTQYF. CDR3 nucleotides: TGCGCCAGCAGCGGTCCTAGCGGTCGCGTGACAGATACGCAGTATTTT.